The clone carrying this TCR beta chain showed up many times. The antigen is not known. This sample was taken from a study of prognosis after radiotherapy for stage I lung cancer. Study summary: Concurrent therapy with stereotactic body radiotherapy was received by no patient.

Germline V gene sequence: CDR1 MNHNS, CDR2 SASEGT. The CDR3 loop spans 16 amino acids. Trimming shortened V by 8 bases and J by 3 bases, and 19 bases separated the two germline ends. Blood, around 5.9 milliliters, was collected at each of two time points. TCR beta CDR3 amplification from genomic DNA was performed by two-round multiplex PCR. It was primers specific to each TRBV and TRBJ gene that first-round PCR used. It was universal primers that the second PCR round used. TCRdb reanalysed the multiplex PCR reads using MiXCR and keeps one entry per CDR3 protein. The table lists some 15,000 distinct CDR3 sequences, about 57% of them singletons. Study outcomes and limitations: Shannon entropy after stereotactic body radiation therapy was lower in patients who developed distant metastases.

The clonotype originates from a donor aged 50 or older with non-small cell lung cancer. The V call is TRBV6-1, the J call TRBJ1-4; tentatively, D is TRBD1 (6 bases). The input for sequencing was PBMCs, taken before or after stereotactic body radiation therapy (not recorded which). DNA of the CDR3: TGTGCCAGCCTTACAGGGTTGTTTCGGGCTAATGAAAAACTGTTTTTT. It specifies CASLTGLFRANEKLFF.